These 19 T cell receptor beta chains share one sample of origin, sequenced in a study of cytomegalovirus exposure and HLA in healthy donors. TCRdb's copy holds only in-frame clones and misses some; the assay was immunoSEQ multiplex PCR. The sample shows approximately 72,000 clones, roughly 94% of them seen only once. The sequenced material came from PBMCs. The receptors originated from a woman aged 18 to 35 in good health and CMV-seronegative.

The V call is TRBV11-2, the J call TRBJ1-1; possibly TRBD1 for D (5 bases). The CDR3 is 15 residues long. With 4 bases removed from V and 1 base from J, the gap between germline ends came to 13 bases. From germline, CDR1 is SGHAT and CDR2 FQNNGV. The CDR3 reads CASSSQAMSNTEAFF. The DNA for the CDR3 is TGTGCCAGCAGCTCACAGGCGATGTCGAACACTGAAGCTTTCTTT.

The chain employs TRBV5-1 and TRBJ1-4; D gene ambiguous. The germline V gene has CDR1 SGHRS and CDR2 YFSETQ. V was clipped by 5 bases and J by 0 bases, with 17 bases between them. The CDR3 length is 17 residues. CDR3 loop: CASSFDASLPTNEKLFF. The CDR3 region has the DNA TGCGCCAGCAGTTTTGATGCTTCACTTCCAACTAATGAAAAACTGTTTTTT.

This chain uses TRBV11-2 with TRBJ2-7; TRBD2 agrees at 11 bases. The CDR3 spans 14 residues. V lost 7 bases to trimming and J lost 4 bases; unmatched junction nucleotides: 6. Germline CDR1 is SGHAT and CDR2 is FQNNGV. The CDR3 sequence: CASNFGTSGYEQYF. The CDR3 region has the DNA TGTGCCAGCAACTTCGGGACTAGCGGATACGAGCAGTACTTC.

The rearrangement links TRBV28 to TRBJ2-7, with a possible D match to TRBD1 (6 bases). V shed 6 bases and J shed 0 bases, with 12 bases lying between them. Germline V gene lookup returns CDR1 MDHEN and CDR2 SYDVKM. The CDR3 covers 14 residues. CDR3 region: CASSIDRSSYEQYF. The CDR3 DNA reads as TGTGCCAGCAGCATCGACAGGAGCTCCTACGAGCAGTACTTC.

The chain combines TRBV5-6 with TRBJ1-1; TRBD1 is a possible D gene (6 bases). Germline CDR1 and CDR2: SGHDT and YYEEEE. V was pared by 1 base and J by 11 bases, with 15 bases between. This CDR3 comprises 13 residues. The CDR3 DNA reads TGTGCCAGCAGCTTGATTGGGGGCAAGGGGGCTTTCTTT. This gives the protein CASSLIGGKGAFF.

The CDR3 DNA reads as TGTGCCACTACCAAGGGGCAGGAGGGAGTACTACGTCAGCCCCAGCATTTT. This codes for CATTKGQEGVLRQPQHF. The chain combines TRBV18 with TRBJ1-5; TRBD1 might be the D (5 bases). The CDR3 runs to 17 residues. Germline-derived CDR1 and CDR2 are KGHSH and LQKENI. Trimming left V 10 bases short and J 6 bases short, with 28 bases between.

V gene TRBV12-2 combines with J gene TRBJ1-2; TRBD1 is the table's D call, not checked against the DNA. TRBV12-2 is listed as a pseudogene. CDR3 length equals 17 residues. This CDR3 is CASRPRTGELMRRGYTF. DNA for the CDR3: TGTGCAAGTCGCCCCCGGACAGGAGAACTCATGAGGCGGGGCTACACCTTC.

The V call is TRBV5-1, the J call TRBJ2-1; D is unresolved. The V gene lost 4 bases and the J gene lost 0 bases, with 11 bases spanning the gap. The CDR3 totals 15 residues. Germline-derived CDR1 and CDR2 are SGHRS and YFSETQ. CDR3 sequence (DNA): TGCGCCAGCAGCGGTACAGAGAGCTCCTACAATGAGCAGTTCTTC. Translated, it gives CASSGTESSYNEQFF.

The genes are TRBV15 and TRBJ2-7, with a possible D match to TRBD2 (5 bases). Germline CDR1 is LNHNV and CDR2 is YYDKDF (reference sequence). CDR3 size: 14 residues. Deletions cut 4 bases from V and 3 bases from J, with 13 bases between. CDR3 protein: CATSNDRDNYEQYF. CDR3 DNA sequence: TGTGCCACCAGCAACGACCGGGATAACTACGAGCAGTACTTC.

The CDR3 sequence: CASSLAGGDSSLWETQYF. CDR3 coding DNA: TGTGCCAGCAGCTTAGCGGGTGGCGACTCCTCGCTGTGGGAGACCCAGTACTTC. The chain combines TRBV7-2 with TRBJ2-5; D is unresolved. The CDR3 sequence is 18 residues long. The V gene's germline CDR1 is SGHTA and CDR2 FQGNSA. Trimming took 0 bases from V and 5 from J, leaving 22 bases between them.

The CDR3 protein is CASSPTQSSTDTQYF. The CDR3 DNA reads TGTGCCAGCAGCCCGACACAGTCTAGCACAGATACGCAGTATTTT. The chain joins TRBV7-3 to TRBJ2-3; D unclear. Germline assignment: CDR1 SGHTA and CDR2 FQGTGA. Trimming took off 5 bases at V and 0 bases at J, with 12 bases between the two ends. CDR3 length: 15 residues.

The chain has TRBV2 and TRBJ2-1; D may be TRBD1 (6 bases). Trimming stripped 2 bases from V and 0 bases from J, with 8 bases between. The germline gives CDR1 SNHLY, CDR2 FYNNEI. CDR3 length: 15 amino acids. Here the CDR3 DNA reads TGTGCCAGCAGTGAAACAGGGAGCTCCTACAATGAGCAGTTCTTC. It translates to CASSETGSSYNEQFF.

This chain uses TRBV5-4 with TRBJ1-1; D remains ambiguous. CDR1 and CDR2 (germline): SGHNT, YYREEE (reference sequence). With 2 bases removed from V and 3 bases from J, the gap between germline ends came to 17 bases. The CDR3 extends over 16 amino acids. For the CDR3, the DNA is TGTGCCAGCAGCTTTAAACAGTTGGTTGGGCACACTGAAGCTTTCTTT. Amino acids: CASSFKQLVGHTEAFF.

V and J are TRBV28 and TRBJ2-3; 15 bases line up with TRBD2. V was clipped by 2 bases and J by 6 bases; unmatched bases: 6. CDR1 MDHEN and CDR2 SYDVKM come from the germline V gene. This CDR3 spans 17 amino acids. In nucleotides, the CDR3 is TGTGCCAGCAGTTTAGGGACTAGCGGGGGGATCCAGGATACGCAGTATTTT. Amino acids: CASSLGTSGGIQDTQYF.

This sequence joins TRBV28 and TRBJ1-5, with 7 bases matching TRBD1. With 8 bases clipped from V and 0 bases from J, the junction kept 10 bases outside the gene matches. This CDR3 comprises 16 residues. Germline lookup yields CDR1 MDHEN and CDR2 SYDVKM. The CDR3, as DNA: TGTGCCAGCGATAAACGGGACAGCCATAGCAATCAGCCCCAGCATTTT. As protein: CASDKRDSHSNQPQHF.

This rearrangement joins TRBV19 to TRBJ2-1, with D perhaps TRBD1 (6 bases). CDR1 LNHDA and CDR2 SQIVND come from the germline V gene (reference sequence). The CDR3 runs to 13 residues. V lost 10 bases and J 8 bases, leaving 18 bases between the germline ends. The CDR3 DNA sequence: TGTGCCACTCGACAGGCTATCGATGATGAGCAGTTCTTC. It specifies CATRQAIDDEQFF.

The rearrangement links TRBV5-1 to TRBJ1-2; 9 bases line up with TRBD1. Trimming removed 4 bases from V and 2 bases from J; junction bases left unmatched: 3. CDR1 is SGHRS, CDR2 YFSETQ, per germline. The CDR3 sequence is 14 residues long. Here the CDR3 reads CASSIDRGNYGYTF. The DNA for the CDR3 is TGCGCCAGCAGCATTGACAGGGGGAACTATGGCTACACCTTC. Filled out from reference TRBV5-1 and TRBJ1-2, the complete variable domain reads KAGVTQTPRYLIKTRGQQVTLSCSPISGHRSVSWYQQTPGQGLQFLFEYFSETQRNKGNFPGRFSGRQFSNSRSEMNVSTLELGDSALYLCASSIDRGNYGYTFGSGTRLTVV.

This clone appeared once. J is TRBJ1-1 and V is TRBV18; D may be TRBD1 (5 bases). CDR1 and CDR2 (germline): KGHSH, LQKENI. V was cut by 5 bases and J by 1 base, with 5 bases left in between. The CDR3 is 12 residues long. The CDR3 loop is CASSGANTEAFF. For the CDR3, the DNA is TGTGCCAGCTCAGGGGCGAACACTGAAGCTTTCTTT.

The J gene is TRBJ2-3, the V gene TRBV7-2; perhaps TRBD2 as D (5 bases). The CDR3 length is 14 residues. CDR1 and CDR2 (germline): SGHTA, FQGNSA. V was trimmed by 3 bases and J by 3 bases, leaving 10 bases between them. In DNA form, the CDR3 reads TGTGCCAGCAGCTTTATAAGCGGTACAGATACGCAGTATTTT. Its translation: CASSFISGTDTQYF.